This TCR beta chain was captured in a study of blood T cells in healthy people across ages. Whole-study results and caveats: Donors of long life had a larger count of naive CD4+ cells and greater diversity than aged donors.

The study drew donors from healthy Caucasian individuals in Russia aged roughly 6 to 100. Combining a sample-barcoded 5' primer with a J-beta primer mix, a second PCR ran for 7 to 11 cycles. TCRdb reanalysed the 5' RACE reads using MiXCR and keeps one entry per CDR3 protein. The sample consists of roughly 550,000 distinct CDR3 sequences, 24% of them appearing once. This clonotype has just a few counts. Its antigen is as yet unknown. One end of the junction is discordant with germline, which a read error may explain. This CDR3 is 15 amino acids long. Looked up from germline, CDR1 is SQVTM and CDR2 is ANQGSEA. This sample also belongs to another study, concerning T cells of mothers and their children. This second study says: All donors were healthy and Caucasian; they were a few mothers and their six children. TCR recombination output is shaped by thymic selection similarly in related and unrelated pairs.

The chain recombines TRBV29-1 with TRBJ2-1; 11 nucleotides match TRBD2. Sequencing input: blood. The TCR originated in a boy younger than 18 in good health. The chain's CDR3 is CSVTPSGRSDNGQFF. CDR3 bases: TGCAGCGTGACTCCTAGCGGGAGGTCAGACAATGGGCAGTTCTTC.